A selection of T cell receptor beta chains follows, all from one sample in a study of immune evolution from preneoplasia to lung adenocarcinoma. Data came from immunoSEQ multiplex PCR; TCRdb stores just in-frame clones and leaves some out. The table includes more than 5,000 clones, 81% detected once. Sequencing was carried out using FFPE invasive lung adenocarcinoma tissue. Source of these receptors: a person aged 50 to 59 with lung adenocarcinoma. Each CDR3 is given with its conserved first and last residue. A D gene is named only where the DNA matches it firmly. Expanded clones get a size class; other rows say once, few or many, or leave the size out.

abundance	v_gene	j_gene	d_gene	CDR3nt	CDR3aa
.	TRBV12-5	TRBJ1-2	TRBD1	TGTGCTAGTGGTTTGGCCTCCGGGACAGGGATCACGGGTGGCTACACCTTC	CASGLASGTGITGGYTF
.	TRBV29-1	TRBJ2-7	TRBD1	TGCAGCGTTGATGGACAGGGGAATGGGAAGGGTTCCGAGCAGTACTTC	CSVDGQGNGKGSEQYF
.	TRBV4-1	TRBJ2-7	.	TGCGCCAGCAGCCAAGAGGGCACTTGGGGGGAGCAGTATTTC	CASSQEGTWGEQYF
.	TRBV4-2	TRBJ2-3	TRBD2	TGTGCCAGCAGCCAAAGTTTTTGGAGAGGCGGGAGTGGCACAGATACGCAGTATTTT	CASSQSFWRGGSGTDTQYF
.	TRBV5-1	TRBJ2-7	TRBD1	TGCGCCAGCAGCTTGGGACAGGGTACTTCGCAGTACTTC	CASSLGQGTSQYF
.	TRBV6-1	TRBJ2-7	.	TGTGCCAGCAGTGAAGCAACAGGTGGTAACTCCGAGCAGTACTTC	CASSEATGGNSEQYF
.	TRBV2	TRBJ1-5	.	TGTGCCAGCAGTGGACTACAGGGAAATCCTCCTCCCCAGCATTTT	CASSGLQGNPPPQHF
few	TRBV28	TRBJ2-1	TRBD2	TGTGCCAGCAGTTTGGCGGGAGGGCGCAATGAGCAGTTCTTC	CASSLAGGRNEQFF
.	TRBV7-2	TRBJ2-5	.	TGTGCCAGCAGCTTACGGCATGGCAGTTCGGCCCCTAGGGAGACCCAGTACTTC	CASSLRHGSSAPRETQYF
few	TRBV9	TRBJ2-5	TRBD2	TGTGCCAGCAGCGTTACCAGCGGGAGTGGAGAGACCCAGTACTTC	CASSVTSGSGETQYF
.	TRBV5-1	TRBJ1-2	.	TGCGCCAGCAGCTCCACAGGGCATGGCTACACCTTC	CASSSTGHGYTF
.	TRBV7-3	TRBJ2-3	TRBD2	TGTGCCAGCAGCTTGACTAGCGGCGCAGATACGCAGTATTTT	CASSLTSGADTQYF
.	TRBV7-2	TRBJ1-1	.	TGTGCCAGCAGCTTAGGGCTCACTGAAGCTTTCTTT	CASSLGLTEAFF
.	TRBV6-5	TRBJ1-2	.	TGTGCCAGCAGTTCCGCTACAGGACGCGGCTACACCTTC	CASSSATGRGYTF
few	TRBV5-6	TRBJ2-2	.	TGTGCCAGCAGCGAAGCCGCCGGGGAGCTGTTTTTT	CASSEAAGELFF
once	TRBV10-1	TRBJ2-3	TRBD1	TGCGCCAGCAGACCCGGGACAGGGTCAGATACGCAGTATTTT	CASRPGTGSDTQYF
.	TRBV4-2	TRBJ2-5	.	TGTGCCAGCAGCTTGAGGCAATCCGGACAAGAGACCCAGTACTTC	CASSLRQSGQETQYF
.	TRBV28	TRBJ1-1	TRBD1	TGTGCCAGCACCCCGACAGGGCGGTACACTGAAGCTTTCTTT	CASTPTGRYTEAFF
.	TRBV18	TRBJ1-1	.	TGTGCCAGCTCACCCGCGGGGCTGTCGGCGACTGAAGCTTTCTTT	CASSPAGLSATEAFF
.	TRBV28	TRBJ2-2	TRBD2	TGTGCCAGCAGTTCACCCGGGACTAGCGGGCCCGGGGAGCTGTTTTTT	CASSSPGTSGPGELFF
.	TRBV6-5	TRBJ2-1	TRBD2	TGTGCCAGCAGTTACTCACTAGCGGGATGGGGGAATGAGCAGTTCTTC	CASSYSLAGWGNEQFF
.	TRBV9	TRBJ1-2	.	TGTGCCAGCAGCGAATTCCCCAGAGGCTATGGCTACACCTTC	CASSEFPRGYGYTF
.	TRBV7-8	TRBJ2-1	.	TGTGCCAGCAGCCCGGACGGCGAAGAGAGCAATGAGCAGTTCTTC	CASSPDGEESNEQFF
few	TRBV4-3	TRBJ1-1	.	TGCGCCAGCAGCCAAGATCGGAGAAGGGTTGCTTTCTTT	CASSQDRRRVAFF
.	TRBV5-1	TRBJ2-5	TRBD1	TGCGCCAGCAGCATAGTACAGGGGGCGCAGGGAGAGACCCAGTACTTC	CASSIVQGAQGETQYF
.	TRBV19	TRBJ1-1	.	TGTGCCAGTAGCTTTACAGGGCTCACTGAAGCTTTCTTT	CASSFTGLTEAFF
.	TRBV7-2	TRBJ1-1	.	TGTGCCAGCAGCATACCAGGGGCTCGGCGGTCGGCTTTCTTT	CASSIPGARRSAFF
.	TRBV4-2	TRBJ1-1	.	TGTGCCAGCAGCCAAGGAAGCACTGAAGCTTTCTTT	CASSQGSTEAFF
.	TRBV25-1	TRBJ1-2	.	TGTGCCAGCAGTGGGGCAGGGAGGACCAATGGAGGCTACACCTTC	CASSGAGRTNGGYTF
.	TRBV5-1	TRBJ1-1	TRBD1	TGCGCCAGCAGCCGGGGACAGGCGAACACTGAAGCTTTCTTT	CASSRGQANTEAFF
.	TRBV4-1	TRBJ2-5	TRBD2	TGCGCCAGCAGCCAAGGGCTAGCGGGAGGTCAACAAGAGACCCAGTACTTC	CASSQGLAGGQQETQYF
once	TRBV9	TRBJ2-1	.	TGTGCCAGCAGCGTAGCAGGCGGAAGCTACAATGAGCAGTTCTTC	CASSVAGGSYNEQFF
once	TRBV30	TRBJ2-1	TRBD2	TGTGCGCGACTAGCGGGAAACGACAATGAGCAGTTCTTC	CARLAGNDNEQFF
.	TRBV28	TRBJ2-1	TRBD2	TGTGCCAGCAGTTTCCAAATAGCGGGGACACGGGAGCAGTTCTTC	CASSFQIAGTREQFF
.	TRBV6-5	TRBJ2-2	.	TGTGCCAGCAGGGGACGGGAGAGTACCGGGGAGCTGTTTTTT	CASRGRESTGELFF
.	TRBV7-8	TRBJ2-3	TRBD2	TGTGCCGGGGGGAGGGGCGACACAGATACGCAGTATTTT	CAGGRGDTDTQYF
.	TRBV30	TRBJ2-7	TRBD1	TGTGCCTGGAGTGCTTGGACAGTAACAGGGGCTGTGATTAACGAGCAGTACTTC	CAWSAWTVTGAVINEQYF